These 2 T cell receptor beta chains were all obtained from the same sample, sequenced in a study of shared clonotypes between healthy human individuals (dated by TCRdb to 2018 to 2021). Library preparation employed the immunoSEQ multiplex PCR assay. This is the immuneACCESS table as TCRdb keeps it, with only in-frame sequences that have V and J called. A part of the clones is gone; compared with another copy, unresolved V genes explain less than half, and the rest is unexplained. The sample table records 150,000 to 200,000 clones; around 63% of these occur just once. Clones ranked in the top ten supply more than 9% of the sample. The sequenced material came from memory CD4+ T cells sorted from blood. The cell subset or site label of this sample denotes: CD45RA-negative fraction. The receptors come from a man between 25 and 39 years old in good health.

This clone was counted a single time. The chain combines TRBV18 with TRBJ1-2; 11 bases agree with TRBD1. The CDR3 covers 20 residues. The germline CDR1 and CDR2 sequences are KGHSH and LQKENI. V trimming: 1 base; J trimming: 4 bases; junction bases outside the gene matches: 17. The CDR3 bases are TGTGCCAGCTCACCACTGTCCGAGTGGACAGGGGGCAAGGAGGTCTATGGCTACACCTTC. This sequence encodes CASSPLSEWTGGKEVYGYTF.

Concerning this clone: A read error is likely here: a far larger clone is one base away. V and J are TRBV7-3 and TRBJ2-1; 7 bases match TRBD2. CDR1 and CDR2 from the germline V gene are SGHTA and FQGTGA. The CDR3 contains 14 residues. The CDR3 region is CASSLAAGANEQLF. CDR3 DNA: TGTGCCAGCAGCTTAGCGGCGGGAGCTAATGAGCAGCTCTTC. The variable domain in full, completed from reference TRBV7-3 and TRBJ2-1, reads GAGVSQTPSNKVTEKGKYVELRCDPISGHTALYWYRQSLGQGPEFLIYFQGTGAADDSGLPNDRFFAVRPEGSVSTLKIQRTERGDSAVYLCASSLAAGANEQLFGPGTRLTVL.